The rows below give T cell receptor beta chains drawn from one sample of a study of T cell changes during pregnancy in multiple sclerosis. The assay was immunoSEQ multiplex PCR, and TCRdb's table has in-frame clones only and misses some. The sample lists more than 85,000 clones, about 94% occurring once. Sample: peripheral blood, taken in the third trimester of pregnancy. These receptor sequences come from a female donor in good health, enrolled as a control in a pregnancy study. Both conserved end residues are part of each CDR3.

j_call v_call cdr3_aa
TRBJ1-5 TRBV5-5 CASSPGQGEHF
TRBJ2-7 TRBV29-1 CSVVGGALYEQYF
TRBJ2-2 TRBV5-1 CASSLSRLNTGELFF
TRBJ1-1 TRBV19 CASSIKHPGNTEAFF
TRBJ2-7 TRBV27 CASSLRSGRPLSYEQYF
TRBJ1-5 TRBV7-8 CASSPIGQGGSNQPQHF
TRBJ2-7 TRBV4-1 CASSQGGLAGEGEQYF
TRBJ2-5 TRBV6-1 CASSEARQGLTQYF
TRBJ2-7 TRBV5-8 CASSLRTSGRDEQYF
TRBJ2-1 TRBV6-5 CASSRDYNNNNEQFF
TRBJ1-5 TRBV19 CASNGQNNQPQHF
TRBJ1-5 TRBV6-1 CASRGTGSSNQPQHF
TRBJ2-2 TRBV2 CATAASGSTGELFF
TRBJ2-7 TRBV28 CASSRLAGSYEQYF
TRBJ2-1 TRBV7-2 CASSFSLGPFF
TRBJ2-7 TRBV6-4 CASSSKTGTGLYF
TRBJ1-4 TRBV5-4 CASSRGTGAGTNEKLFF